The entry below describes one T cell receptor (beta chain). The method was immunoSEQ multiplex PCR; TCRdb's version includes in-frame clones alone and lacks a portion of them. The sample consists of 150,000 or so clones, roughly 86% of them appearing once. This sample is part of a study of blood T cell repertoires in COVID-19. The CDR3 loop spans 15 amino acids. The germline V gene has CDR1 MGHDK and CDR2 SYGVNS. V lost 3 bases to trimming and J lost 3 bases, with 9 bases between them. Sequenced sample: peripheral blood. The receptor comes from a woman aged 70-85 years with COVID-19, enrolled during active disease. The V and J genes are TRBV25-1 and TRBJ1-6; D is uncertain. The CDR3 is CASSDSPDYNSPLHF. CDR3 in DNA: TGTGCCAGCAGTGATAGCCCAGACTATAATTCACCCCTCCACTTT.